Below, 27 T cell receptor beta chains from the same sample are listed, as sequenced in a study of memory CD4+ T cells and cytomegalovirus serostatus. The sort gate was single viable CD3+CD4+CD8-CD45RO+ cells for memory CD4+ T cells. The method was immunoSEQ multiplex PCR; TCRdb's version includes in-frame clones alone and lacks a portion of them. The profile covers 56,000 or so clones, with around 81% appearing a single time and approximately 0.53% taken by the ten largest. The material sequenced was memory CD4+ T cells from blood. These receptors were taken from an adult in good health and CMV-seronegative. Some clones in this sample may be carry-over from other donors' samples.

For the CDR3, the DNA is TGTGCCAGCAGCTTAGGTGGGGACTCCGTTTACGAGCAGTACTTC. Encoded protein: CASSLGGDSVYEQYF. The chain uses TRBV7-9 and TRBJ2-7, with D perhaps TRBD2 (6 bases). V was clipped by 1 base and J by 4 bases, with 14 bases between them. The CDR3 covers 15 residues. Germline CDR1 reads SEHNR; CDR2 reads FQNEAQ (reference sequence).

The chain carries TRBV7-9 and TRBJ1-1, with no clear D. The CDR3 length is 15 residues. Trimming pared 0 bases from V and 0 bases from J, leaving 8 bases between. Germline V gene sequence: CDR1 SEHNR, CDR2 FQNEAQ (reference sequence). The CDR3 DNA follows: TGTGCCAGCAGCTTAGCGCCTTGGGTGAACACTGAAGCTTTCTTT. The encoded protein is CASSLAPWVNTEAFF.

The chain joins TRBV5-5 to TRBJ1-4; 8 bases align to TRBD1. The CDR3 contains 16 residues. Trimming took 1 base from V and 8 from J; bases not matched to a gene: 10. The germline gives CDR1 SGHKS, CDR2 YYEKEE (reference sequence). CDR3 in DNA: TGTGCCAGCAGCTTGAGCGGAGGGACAGGAAGGGAAAAACTGTTTTTT. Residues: CASSLSGGTGREKLFF.

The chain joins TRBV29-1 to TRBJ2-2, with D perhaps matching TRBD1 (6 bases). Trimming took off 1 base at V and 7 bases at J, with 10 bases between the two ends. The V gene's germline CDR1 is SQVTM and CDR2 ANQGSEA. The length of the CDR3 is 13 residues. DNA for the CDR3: TGCAGCGTTGAAGGGAACAGGGACGGGGAGCTGTTTTTT. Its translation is CSVEGNRDGELFF.

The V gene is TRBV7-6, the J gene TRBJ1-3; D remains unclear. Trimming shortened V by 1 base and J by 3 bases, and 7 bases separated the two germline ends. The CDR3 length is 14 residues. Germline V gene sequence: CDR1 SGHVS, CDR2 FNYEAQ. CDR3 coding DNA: TGTGCCAGCAGCTTAGGAGGCTTTGGAAACACCATATATTTT. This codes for CASSLGGFGNTIYF.

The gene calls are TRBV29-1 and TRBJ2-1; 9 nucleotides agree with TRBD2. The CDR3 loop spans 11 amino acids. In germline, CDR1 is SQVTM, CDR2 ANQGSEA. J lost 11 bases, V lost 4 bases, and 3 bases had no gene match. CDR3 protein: CSVGTSDQQFF. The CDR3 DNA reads TGCAGCGTTGGGACTAGCGACCAGCAGTTCTTC.

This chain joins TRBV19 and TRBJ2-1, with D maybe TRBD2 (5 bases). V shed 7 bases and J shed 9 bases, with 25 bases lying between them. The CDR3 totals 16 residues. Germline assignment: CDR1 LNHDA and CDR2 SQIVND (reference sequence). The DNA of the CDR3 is TGTGCCAGTACTAGCCGGGGTGGTGTGAATGGTGGTGAGCAGTTCTTC. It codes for CASTSRGGVNGGEQFF. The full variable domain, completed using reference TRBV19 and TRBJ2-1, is DGGITQSPKYLFRKEGQNVTLSCEQNLNHDAMYWYRQDPGQGLRLIYYSQIVNDFQKGDIAEGYSVSREKKESFPLTVTSAQKNPTAFYLCASTSRGGVNGGEQFFGPGTRLTVL.

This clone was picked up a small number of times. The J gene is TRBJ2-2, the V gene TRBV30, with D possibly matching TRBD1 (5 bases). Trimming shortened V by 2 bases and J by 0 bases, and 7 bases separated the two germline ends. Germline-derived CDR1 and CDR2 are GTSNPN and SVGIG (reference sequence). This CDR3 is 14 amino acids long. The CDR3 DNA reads TGTGCCTGGAGTTTGACAGCGAACACCGGGGAGCTGTTTTTT. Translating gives CAWSLTANTGELFF.

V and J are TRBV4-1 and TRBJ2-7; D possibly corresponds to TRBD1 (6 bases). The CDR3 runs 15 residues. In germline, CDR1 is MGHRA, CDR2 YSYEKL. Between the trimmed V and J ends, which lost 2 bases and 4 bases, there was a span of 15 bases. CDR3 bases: TGCGCCAGCAGCCAAATCCCCGACAGGCGATACGAGCAGTACTTC. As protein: CASSQIPDRRYEQYF.

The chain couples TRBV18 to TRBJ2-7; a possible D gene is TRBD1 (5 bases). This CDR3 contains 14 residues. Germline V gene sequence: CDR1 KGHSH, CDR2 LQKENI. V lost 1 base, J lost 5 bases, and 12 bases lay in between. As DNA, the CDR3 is TGTGCCAGCTCACCACTCAAGGGGTCTGACGAGCAGTACTTC. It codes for CASSPLKGSDEQYF.

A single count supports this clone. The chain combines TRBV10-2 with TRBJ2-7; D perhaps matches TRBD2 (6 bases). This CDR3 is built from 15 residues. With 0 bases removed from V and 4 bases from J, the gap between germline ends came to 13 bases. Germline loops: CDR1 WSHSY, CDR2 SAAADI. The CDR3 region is CASSESSGAGYEQYF. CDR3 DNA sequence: TGCGCCAGCAGTGAGTCATCCGGGGCGGGATACGAGCAGTACTTC.

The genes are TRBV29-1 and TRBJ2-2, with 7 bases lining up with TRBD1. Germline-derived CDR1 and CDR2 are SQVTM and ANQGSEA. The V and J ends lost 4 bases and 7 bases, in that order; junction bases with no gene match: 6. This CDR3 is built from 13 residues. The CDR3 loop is CSVGDRGHGELFF. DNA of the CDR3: TGCAGCGTTGGCGATAGGGGGCACGGGGAGCTGTTTTTT.

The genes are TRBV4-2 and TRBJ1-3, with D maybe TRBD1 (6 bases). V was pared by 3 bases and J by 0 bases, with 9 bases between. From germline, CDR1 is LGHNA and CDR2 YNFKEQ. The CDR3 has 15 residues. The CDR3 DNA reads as TGTGCCAGCAGCCAGGTACAGGGCTCTGGAAACACCATATATTTT. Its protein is CASSQVQGSGNTIYF.

The DNA for the CDR3 is TGCGCCAGCACATTTGGGGGCATGAACACTGAAGCTTTCTTT. Translated, it gives CASTFGGMNTEAFF. V and J are TRBV5-1 and TRBJ1-1; D may be TRBD1 (6 bases). Deletions cut 6 bases from V and 0 bases from J, with 12 bases between. Germline CDR1 SGHRS, CDR2 YFSETQ. This CDR3 spans 14 amino acids.

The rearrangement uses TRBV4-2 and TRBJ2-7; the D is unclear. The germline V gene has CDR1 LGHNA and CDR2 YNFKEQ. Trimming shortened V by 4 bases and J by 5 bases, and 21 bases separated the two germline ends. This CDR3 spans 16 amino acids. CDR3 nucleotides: TGTGCCAGCAGCCGAGACCCTACTATCCCGGAGAACGAGCAGTACTTC. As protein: CASSRDPTIPENEQYF.

CDR3 DNA sequence: TGTGCCAGCAGTGAACAGCGGACAGGGCTCTATGGCTACACCTTC. Its translation: CASSEQRTGLYGYTF. The V and J genes are TRBV6-1 and TRBJ1-2; 8 nucleotides agree with TRBD1. Looked up from germline, CDR1 is MNHNS and CDR2 is SASEGT. The CDR3 has 15 amino acids. Trimming cost V 2 bases and J 4 bases; bases outside gene matches: 6.

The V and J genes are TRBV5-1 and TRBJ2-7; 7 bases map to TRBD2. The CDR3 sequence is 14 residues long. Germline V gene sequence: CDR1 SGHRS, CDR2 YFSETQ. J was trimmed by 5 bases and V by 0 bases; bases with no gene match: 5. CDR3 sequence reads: CASSLAGGGDEQYF. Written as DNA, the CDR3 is TGCGCCAGCAGCTTGGCCGGTGGGGGGGACGAGCAGTACTTC. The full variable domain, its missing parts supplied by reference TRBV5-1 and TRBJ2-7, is KAGVTQTPRYLIKTRGQQVTLSCSPISGHRSVSWYQQTPGQGLQFLFEYFSETQRNKGNFPGRFSGRQFSNSRSEMNVSTLELGDSALYLCASSLAGGGDEQYFGPGTRLTVT.

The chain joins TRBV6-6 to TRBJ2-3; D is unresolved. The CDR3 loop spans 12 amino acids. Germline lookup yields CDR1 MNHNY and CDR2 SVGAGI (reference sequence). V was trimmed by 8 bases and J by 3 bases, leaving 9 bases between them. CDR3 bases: TGTGCCAGCGGGGAAAGGACAGATACGCAGTATTTT. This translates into CASGERTDTQYF.

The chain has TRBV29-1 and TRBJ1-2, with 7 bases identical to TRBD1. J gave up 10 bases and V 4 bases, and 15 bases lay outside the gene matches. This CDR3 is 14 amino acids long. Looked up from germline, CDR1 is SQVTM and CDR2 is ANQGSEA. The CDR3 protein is CSVVRGQGVGFYTF. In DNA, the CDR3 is TGCAGCGTTGTAAGGGGGCAGGGGGTAGGATTCTACACCTTC.

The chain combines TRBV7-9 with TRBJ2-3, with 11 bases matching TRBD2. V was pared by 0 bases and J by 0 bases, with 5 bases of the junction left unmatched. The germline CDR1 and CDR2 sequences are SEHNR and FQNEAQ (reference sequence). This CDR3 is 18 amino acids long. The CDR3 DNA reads TGTGCCAGCAGCTTAGCACTAGCGGGAGTGTATAGCACAGATACGCAGTATTTT. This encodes CASSLALAGVYSTDTQYF. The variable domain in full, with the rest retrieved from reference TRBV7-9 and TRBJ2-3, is DTGVSQNPRHKITKRGQNVTFRCDPISEHNRLYWYRQTLGQGPEFLTYFQNEAQLEKSRLLSDRFSAERPKGSFSTLEIQRTEQGDSAMYLCASSLALAGVYSTDTQYFGPGTRLTVL.

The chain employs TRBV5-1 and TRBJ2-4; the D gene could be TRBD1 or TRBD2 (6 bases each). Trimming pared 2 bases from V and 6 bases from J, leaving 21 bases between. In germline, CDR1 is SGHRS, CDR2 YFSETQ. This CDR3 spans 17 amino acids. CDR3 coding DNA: TGCGCCAGCAGCTTCGGGGGCCGGGGTGACAGAGGAAACATTCAGTACTTC. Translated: CASSFGGRGDRGNIQYF.

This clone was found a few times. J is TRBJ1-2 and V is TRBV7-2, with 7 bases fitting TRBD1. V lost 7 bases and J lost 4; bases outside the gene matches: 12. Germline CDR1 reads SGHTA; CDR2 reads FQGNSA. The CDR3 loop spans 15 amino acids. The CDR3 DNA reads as TGTGCCAGCACTATATCCGGGACAGACGTCTATGGCTACACCTTC. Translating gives CASTISGTDVYGYTF. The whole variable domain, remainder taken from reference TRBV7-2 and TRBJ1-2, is GAGVSQSPSNKVTEKGKDVELRCDPISGHTALYWYRQSLGQGLEFLIYFQGNSAPDKSGLPSDRFSAERTGGSVSTLTIQRTQQEDSAVYLCASTISGTDVYGYTFGSGTRLTVV.

DNA for the CDR3: TGTGCCAGCAGCCGGGACAAACAAGAGACCCAGTACTTC. As protein: CASSRDKQETQYF. V is TRBV7-2 and J is TRBJ2-5, with D maybe TRBD1 (6 bases). The CDR3 runs to 13 residues. The V end was cut by 5 bases, the J end by 2 bases, with 9 bases between. Germline V gives CDR1 SGHTA, CDR2 FQGNSA.

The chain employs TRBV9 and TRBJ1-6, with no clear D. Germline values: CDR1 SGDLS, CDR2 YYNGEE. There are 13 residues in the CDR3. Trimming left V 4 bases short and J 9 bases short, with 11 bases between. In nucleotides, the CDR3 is TGTGCCAGCAGCATGACTGGGAGTTCACCCCTCCACTTT. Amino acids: CASSMTGSSPLHF.

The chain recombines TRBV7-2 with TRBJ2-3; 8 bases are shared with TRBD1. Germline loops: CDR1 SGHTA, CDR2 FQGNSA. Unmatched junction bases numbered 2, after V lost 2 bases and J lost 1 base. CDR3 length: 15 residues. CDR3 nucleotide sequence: TGTGCCAGCAGCTTACAGGGGGCCCGCACAGATACGCAGTATTTT. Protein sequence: CASSLQGARTDTQYF.

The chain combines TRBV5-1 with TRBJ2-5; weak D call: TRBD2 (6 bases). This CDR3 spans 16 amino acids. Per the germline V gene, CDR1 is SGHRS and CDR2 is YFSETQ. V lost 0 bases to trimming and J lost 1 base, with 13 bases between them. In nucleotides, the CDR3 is TGCGCCAGCAGCTTGGGATCCGGGGGTATCCAAGAGACCCAGTACTTC. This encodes CASSLGSGGIQETQYF. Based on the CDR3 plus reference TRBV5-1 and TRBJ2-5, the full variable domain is KAGVTQTPRYLIKTRGQQVTLSCSPISGHRSVSWYQQTPGQGLQFLFEYFSETQRNKGNFPGRFSGRQFSNSRSEMNVSTLELGDSALYLCASSLGSGGIQETQYFGPGTRLLVL.

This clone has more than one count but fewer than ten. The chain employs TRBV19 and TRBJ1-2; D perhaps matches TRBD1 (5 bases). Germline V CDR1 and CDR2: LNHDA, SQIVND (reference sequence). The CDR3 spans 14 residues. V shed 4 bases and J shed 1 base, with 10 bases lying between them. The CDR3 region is CASSTRGDNYGYTF. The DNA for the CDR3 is TGTGCCAGTAGTACGCGAGGGGATAACTATGGCTACACCTTC. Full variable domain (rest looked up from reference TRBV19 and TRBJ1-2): DGGITQSPKYLFRKEGQNVTLSCEQNLNHDAMYWYRQDPGQGLRLIYYSQIVNDFQKGDIAEGYSVSREKKESFPLTVTSAQKNPTAFYLCASSTRGDNYGYTFGSGTRLTVV.